These T cell receptor beta chains were read from a single sample in a study of patients and donors after allogeneic stem cell transplantation. TCRdb re-derived calls from the RT-PCR reads in MiXCR, one entry per CDR3 protein. The table shows about a million distinct CDR3 sequences, with approximately 18% occurring only once. Source material: blood, either unsorted or a sorted T cell fraction (not recorded which). Receptors originate from a human donor who was either an allogeneic HSCT recipient or a stem cell or donor lymphocyte infusion donor (not recorded which). It is not recorded whose cells these are; they may come from a transplant donor. The CDR3 runs from the conserved cysteine through the conserved F or W. D genes are given only for firm matches. Some rows have no size entry. The others give once, few or many, or a class for an expanded clone.

14	TRBD2	TRBJ2-7	NA	TRBV13	TGTGCCAGCAGCAGACTAGCGGGAGAGTTCGAGCAGTACTTC	CASSRLAGEFEQYF
18	TRBD2	TRBJ2-1	few	TRBV4-1	TGCGCCAGCAGCCAAGATATTTTAGGGCGGGAGAGATACAATGAGCAGTTCTTC	CASSQDILGRERYNEQFF
14	NA	TRBJ2-1	few	TRBV20-1	TGCAGTGCTAGAGATAACCGAGCTTACAATGAGCAGTTCTTC	CSARDNRAYNEQFF
17	TRBD1	TRBJ2-2	NA	TRBV24-1	TGTGCCACCAGTGATTTCTCCCAGGGGGCCTTCACCGGGGAGCTGTTTTTT	CATSDFSQGAFTGELFF
16	TRBD2	TRBJ2-3	NA	TRBV12-3/TRBV12-4	TGTGCCAGCAGATCCTTAGCGGGGGGGCTAACGGATACGCAGTATTTT	CASRSLAGGLTDTQYF
13	NA	TRBJ2-2	few	TRBV20-1	TGCAGTGCTAGTGCATCGAACACCGGGGAGCTGTTTTTT	CSASASNTGELFF
15	NA	TRBJ2-7	NA	TRBV5-1	TGCGCCAGCAGCCCATTCGCGGACACCCACTACGAGCAGTACTTC	CASSPFADTHYEQYF
14	NA	TRBJ2-5	NA	TRBV11-2	TGTGCCAGCAGCTTCGGAAAGGGTCGAGAGACCCAGTACTTC	CASSFGKGRETQYF
12	NA	TRBJ1-2	many	TRBV12-3/TRBV12-4	TGTGCCAGCACTAACAGGGTCGACGGCTACACCTTC	CASTNRVDGYTF
16	TRBD2	TRBJ2-1	NA	TRBV6-1	TGTGCCAGCAGTCACCGCGGGGGTGAGGCCTTTAATGAGCAGTTCTTC	CASSHRGGEAFNEQFF
17	NA	TRBJ1-4	NA	TRBV9	TGTGCCAGCAGCGACTTGCGACTCGGGGCAACTAATGAAAAACTGTTTTTT	CASSDLRLGATNEKLFF
17	NA	TRBJ2-5	NA	TRBV18	TGTGCCAGCTCACCACTTACCCTCCCCGGGGGAGAAAAGACCCAGTACTTC	CASSPLTLPGGEKTQYF
15	NA	TRBJ1-5	few	TRBV6-5	TGTGCCAGCAGTTCCCCAGGTGGGAGCAATCAGCCCCAGCATTTT	CASSSPGGSNQPQHF
13	TRBD1	TRBJ1-5	few	TRBV7-6	TGTGCCAGCAGCTGGGACAGGGCTCAGCCCCAGCATTTT	CASSWDRAQPQHF
15	TRBD1	TRBJ2-7	NA	TRBV10-3	TGTGCCATCAGTGAGTCCGGGACAGGCACCTACGAGCAGTACTTC	CAISESGTGTYEQYF
18	NA	TRBJ1-3	few	TRBV27	TGTGCCAGCAGGCCCTCCGGGACAATGGCTAGCTCTGGAAACACCATATATTTT	CASRPSGTMASSGNTIYF
15	NA	TRBJ2-5	few	TRBV12-3/TRBV12-4	TGTGCCAGCACCGATGGGGGAGATGGCCAAGAGACCCAGTACTTC	CASTDGGDGQETQYF
15	TRBD1	TRBJ2-7	NA	TRBV10-3	TGTGCCATCAGTCAGACCGGGACAGGGTTTTCCGAGCAGTACTTC	CAISQTGTGFSEQYF
14	TRBD1	TRBJ1-1	once	TRBV20-1	TGCAGTGCTAGGATCAACAGGGACAGGGGTGAAGCTTTCTTT	CSARINRDRGEAFF
11	NA	TRBJ1-1	NA	TRBV6-2/TRBV6-3	TGTGCCAGCAGTCGGGGAGATGAAGCTTTCTTT	CASSRGDEAFF
16	NA	TRBJ2-1	few	TRBV12-3/TRBV12-4	TGTGCCAGCAGTGCGGACGACTGGAGCTCCTACAATGAGCAGTTCTTC	CASSADDWSSYNEQFF
15	NA	TRBJ1-6	NA	TRBV5-1	TGCGCCAGCAAAGCCACTGGAGCGGTGGGTTCACCCCTCCACTTT	CASKATGAVGSPLHF
12	NA	TRBJ2-3	few	TRBV6-9	TGTGCCAGCAGTTGTTGCACAGATACGCAGTATTTT	CASSCCTDTQYF
14	TRBD2	TRBJ2-5	many	TRBV7-8	TGTGCCAGCAGCTTATTCGGGGGAGGGGAGACCCAGTACTTC	CASSLFGGGETQYF
11	NA	TRBJ1-1	few	TRBV20-1	TGCAGTGCTAGAGATACCACAATGGCTTTCTTT	CSARDTTMAFF
15	TRBD2	TRBJ2-5	NA	TRBV7-9	TGTGCCAGCAGCACCAAACTAGCGCACCAAGAGACCCAGTACTTC	CASSTKLAHQETQYF
14	NA	TRBJ2-7	NA	TRBV5-1	TGCGCCAGCAGCTTGGAGACAGTAAGGGACGAGCAGTACTTC	CASSLETVRDEQYF
12	NA	TRBJ2-3	NA	TRBV2	TGTGCCAGCGGAGGTAGCACAGATACGAAGTATTTT	CASGGSTDTKYF
10	NA	TRBJ1-2	NA	TRBV29-1	TGCAGCGTCGATAACTATGGCTACACCTTC	CSVDNYGYTF
15	TRBD1	TRBJ1-2	NA	TRBV14	TGTGCCAGCAGCCACAGACAGGGGGCCGGCTATGGCTACACCTTC	CASSHRQGAGYGYTF
15	TRBD1	TRBJ1-2	NA	TRBV5-6	TGTGCCAGCAGCTTTAAGACAGGGGGAACCTATGGCTACACCTTC	CASSFKTGGTYGYTF
16	NA	TRBJ1-1	NA	TRBV7-8	TGTGCCAGCAGCTCCTTGTTTTGGGGCGTGAACACTGAAGCTTTCTTT	CASSSLFWGVNTEAFF
16	NA	TRBJ2-1	once	TRBV9	TGTGCCAGCAGCGTAATTCCGTCGGAAGCCTACAATGAGCAGTTCTTC	CASSVIPSEAYNEQFF
13	NA	TRBJ2-5	NA	TRBV7-7	TGTGCTAGCAGCACCCTAGTAACCGAGACCCAGTACTTC	CASSTLVTETQYF
15	TRBD1	TRBJ1-5	few	TRBV12-3/TRBV12-4	TGTGCCAGCAGTTACCGACAGGGGGCAACTCAGCCCCAGCATTTT	CASSYRQGATQPQHF
11	NA	TRBJ1-1	NA	TRBV7-2	TGTGCCAGCAGCTCGAACAGGGTGGCTTTCTTT	CASSSNRVAFF
16	TRBD1	TRBJ2-1	NA	TRBV5-1	TGCGCCAGCAGCTTAAGGACAGGGGATGGTAACAATGAGCAGTTCTTC	CASSLRTGDGNNEQFF
12	TRBD1	TRBJ2-7	few	TRBV28	TGTGCCAGCAGAATGACAGGGTACGAGCAGTACTTC	CASRMTGYEQYF
18	TRBD1	TRBJ1-6	few	TRBV5-1	TGCGCCAGCAGCTTGTGGCCTCGTACAGGGGGCGGTGATTCACCCCTCCACTTT	CASSLWPRTGGGDSPLHF
16	TRBD2	TRBJ2-2	few	TRBV5-5	TGTGCCAGCAGGCATACTAGCGGGGGGAACACCGGGGAGCTGTTTTTT	CASRHTSGGNTGELFF
13	NA	TRBJ2-2	NA	TRBV5-4	TGTGCCAGGGGGGATCCGAACACCGGGGAGCTGTTTTTT	CARGDPNTGELFF
17	NA	TRBJ2-2	NA	TRBV6-5	TGTGCCAGCAGTTACCCCACTGGGGCGCTAGGCACCGGGGAGCTGTTTTTT	CASSYPTGALGTGELFF
12	TRBD2	TRBJ2-1	NA	TRBV6-1	TGTGCCAGCAGTGACCACCCGAGCGGGAAGTTCTTC	CASSDHPSGKFF
14	TRBD2	TRBJ2-5	NA	TRBV7-9	TGTGCCAGCAGCCCTCTAGCGGAGGCCCGGGCCCAGTACTTC	CASSPLAEARAQYF
17	TRBD2	TRBJ2-1	few	TRBV7-9	TGTGCCAGCAGCCCGGGACTAGCGGGAGTGCATTACAATGAGCAGTTCTTC	CASSPGLAGVHYNEQFF
16	TRBD2	TRBJ2-7	NA	TRBV15	TGTGCCACCAGCAGAGATGTTCTTTCGGGGGGCTACGAGCAGTACTTC	CATSRDVLSGGYEQYF
15	NA	TRBJ2-1	NA	TRBV12-3/TRBV12-4	TGTGCCAGCAGTTTTAGCAGTAACTCCTACAATGAGCAGTTCTTC	CASSFSSNSYNEQFF
16	TRBD2	TRBJ2-7	once	TRBV20-1	TGCAGTGCTAGGGTACGAGCGGGAGAGATCTCCTACGAGCAGTACTTC	CSARVRAGEISYEQYF
16	TRBD2	TRBJ2-1	many	TRBV24-1	TGTGCCACCAGTGATTCGGGACTAGCCCTAAGCAATGAGCAGTTCTTC	CATSDSGLALSNEQFF
15	TRBD2	TRBJ2-4	NA	TRBV5-1	TGCGCCAGCAGCTTGTTCGGGGGGGCCAAAAACATTCAGTACTTC	CASSLFGGAKNIQYF
12	NA	TRBJ1-2	NA	TRBV29-1	TGCAGCGTTGCTCCAAATAACTATGGCTACACCTTC	CSVAPNNYGYTF
13	NA	TRBJ2-5	many	TRBV5-1	TGTGCCAGCAGCTTCTCAGGGCAAGAGACCCAGTACTTC	CASSFSGQETQYF